One T cell receptor beta chain is described in this entry. Trimming took off 2 bases at V and 8 bases at J, with 13 bases between the two ends. Germline V gene lookup returns CDR1 SGDLS and CDR2 YYNGEE. The CDR3 is 13 residues long. The data originate from a study of blood T cell repertoires in COVID-19. The wider study: The study drew acute and convalescent COVID-19 samples from the United States, Italy and Spain. T cells, B-cell-depleted T cells, or PBMCs provided the cDNA or gDNA that served as material.

Under the authors' procedure: Counts of nucleated cells, estimated from reference gene primer amplification, were obtained. Libraries were prepared by immunoSEQ multiplex PCR; TCRdb keeps only in-frame clonotypes and omits some of them. That table furnishes V, J and clone size, whereas the DNA furnished D and trimming. The sample shows 95,000 to 100,000 clones, approximately 91% of them seen only once. The sample comprised peripheral blood. The receptor comes from a man aged 50 to 59 with acute or convalescent COVID-19. V gene TRBV9 combines with J gene TRBJ1-1, with a possible D match to TRBD1 (6 bases). Here the CDR3 reads CASSVEDSSEAFF. The CDR3 nucleotides are TGTGCCAGCAGCGTTGAGGACAGTTCCGAAGCTTTCTTT.